The 21 T cell receptor beta chains given below trace back to one sample, sequenced in a study of blood T cell repertoires in COVID-19. TCRdb's copy holds only in-frame clones and misses some; the assay was immunoSEQ multiplex PCR. The table shows approximately 150,000 clones, with 70% to 90% occurring only once. The sequencing input was peripheral blood. Source of these receptors: a woman in her forties or fifties with COVID-19, enrolled during active disease.

V is TRBV6-5 and J is TRBJ2-1; 9 nucleotides line up with TRBD2. This CDR3 region has 15 residues. Germline values: CDR1 MNHEY, CDR2 SVGAGI. The junction had 6 bases not matched to a gene; V was cut back by 2 bases and J by 7 bases. The CDR3 loop reads CASSYGGGAWNEQFF. DNA for the CDR3: TGTGCCAGCAGTTACGGCGGGGGGGCCTGGAATGAGCAGTTCTTC.

This clone has only one observation. The CDR3 coding sequence is TGTGCCATCAGCGTAGGACAGGGGGGCAATCAGCCCCAGCATTTT. This codes for CAISVGQGGNQPQHF. The chain employs TRBV10-3 and TRBJ1-5; 10 bases are a match to TRBD1. Looked up from germline, CDR1 is ENHRY and CDR2 is SYGVKD. This CDR3 is 15 amino acids long. V was clipped by 6 bases and J by 2 bases; unmatched bases: 4.

The chain carries TRBV7-8 and TRBJ1-4, with 10 nucleotides matching TRBD1. After removal of 1 base from V and 8 bases from J, the junction contained 10 bases not matched to a gene. There are 17 residues in the CDR3. The germline CDR1 and CDR2 sequences are SGHVS and FQNEAQ. CDR3 sequence reads: CASSLGVTGGVLEKLFF. In DNA, the CDR3 is TGTGCCAGCAGCTTAGGTGTGACAGGGGGCGTTTTAGAAAAACTGTTTTTT.

In this sample, this clone turned up once. The chain joins TRBV5-1 to TRBJ1-1; perhaps TRBD1 as D (6 bases). Looked up from germline, CDR1 is SGHRS and CDR2 is YFSETQ. The CDR3 has 13 residues. Between the trimmed V and J ends, which lost 4 bases and 7 bases, there was a span of 14 bases. The CDR3 is CASSRDTPHEAFF. The CDR3 DNA sequence: TGCGCCAGCAGCCGGGACACTCCCCATGAAGCTTTCTTT.

The V and J genes are TRBV7-9 and TRBJ2-2; TRBD1 agrees at 11 bases. Germline CDR1 and CDR2: SEHNR and FQNEAQ (reference sequence). This CDR3 comprises 16 residues. Trimming removed 4 bases from V and 6 bases from J; junction bases left unmatched: 7. The CDR3 DNA is TGTGCCAGCAGCTCTACAGGACAGGGGGCTTCCGGGGAGCTGTTTTTT. The encoded protein is CASSSTGQGASGELFF.

The chain links TRBV6-1 to TRBJ2-5; weak D call: TRBD2 (5 bases). The ends were cut back, 3 bases at V and 2 bases at J, with 22 bases in the middle. This CDR3 has 18 residues. Germline V lookup: CDR1 MNHNS, CDR2 SASEGT. The CDR3: CASSDRRWVSGPQETQYF. For the CDR3, the DNA is TGTGCCAGCAGTGATAGGAGGTGGGTGTCGGGCCCTCAAGAGACCCAGTACTTC.

The gene calls are TRBV3-1 (or the pseudogene TRBV3-2) and TRBJ2-5; TRBD2 matches 9 bases. After removal of 2 bases from V and 5 bases from J, the junction contained 12 bases not matched to a gene. CDR3 length: 17 amino acids. The germline gives CDR1 LGHDT, CDR2 YNNKEL (reference sequence). In nucleotides, the CDR3 is TGTGCCAGCAGCCAAAGAACCTGGGTAGCGGGGGAGGAGACCCAGTACTTC. It specifies CASSQRTWVAGEETQYF.

This clone was counted a single time. J is TRBJ2-5 and V is TRBV5-1, with a possible D match to TRBD2 (5 bases). The CDR3 loop spans 14 amino acids. Germline-derived CDR1 and CDR2 are SGHRS and YFSETQ. V was clipped by 4 bases and J by 2 bases, with 12 bases between them. The CDR3 here is CASSDGLIQETQYF. The CDR3 coding sequence is TGCGCCAGCAGCGATGGACTTATACAAGAGACCCAGTACTTC.

This chain links TRBV6-1 with TRBJ1-5; D perhaps matches TRBD1 (6 bases). Trimming took off 1 base at V and 4 bases at J, with 8 bases between the two ends. This CDR3 contains 14 residues. Germline assignment: CDR1 MNHNS and CDR2 SASEGT. In nucleotides, the CDR3 is TGTGCCAGCAGTGAAGTAACAGGGAATCAGCCCCAGCATTTT. Translating it yields CASSEVTGNQPQHF.

The genes are TRBV2 and TRBJ1-4; no reliable D call. V lost 6 bases to trimming and J lost 0 bases, with 11 bases between them. This CDR3 is 15 amino acids long. Germline V CDR1 and CDR2: SNHLY, FYNNEI. The CDR3, as DNA: TGTGCCAGCAGCTTCGAGGCCGCAACTAATGAAAAACTGTTTTTT. Its protein product is CASSFEAATNEKLFF. The full variable domain, its missing parts supplied by reference TRBV2 and TRBJ1-4, is EPEVTQTPSHQVTQMGQEVILRCVPISNHLYFYWYRQILGQKVEFLVSFYNNEISEKSEIFDDQFSVERPDGSNFTLKIRSTKLEDSAMYFCASSFEAATNEKLFFGSGTQLSVL.

Written as DNA, the CDR3 is TGCAGCGTAAAAGCGGGCTCTGGAAACACCATATATTTT. Encoded protein: CSVKAGSGNTIYF. J is TRBJ1-3 and V is TRBV29-1; D remains ambiguous. The germline V and J ends were trimmed by 6 bases and 0 bases, with 9 bases remaining between them. The CDR3 sequence is 13 residues long. Germline CDR1 and CDR2: SQVTM and ANQGSEA.

The V call is TRBV30, the J call TRBJ1-1; D gene unclear. V gave up 1 base and J gave up 8 bases, with 8 bases separating them. CDR1 is GTSNPN and CDR2 is SVGIG in the germline V gene (reference sequence). The CDR3 is made up of 11 amino acids. The DNA for the CDR3 is TGTGCCTGGAGTGCTGCCCTAGAAGCTTTCTTT. Its translation: CAWSAALEAFF.

V and J are TRBV28 and TRBJ1-5; D is possibly TRBD1 (6 bases). Trimming shortened V by 3 bases and J by 0 bases, and 21 bases separated the two germline ends. CDR1 and CDR2 (germline): MDHEN, SYDVKM. The CDR3 runs to 19 residues. CDR3 in amino acids: CASSFLDRSRRSSNQPQHF. CDR3 nucleotide sequence: TGTGCCAGCAGTTTTTTAGACAGGTCGCGGCGATCTAGCAATCAGCCCCAGCATTTT.

V and J are TRBV2 and TRBJ2-3, with 12 positions matching TRBD2. Germline V CDR1 and CDR2: SNHLY, FYNNEI. This CDR3 has 18 amino acids. The trim removed 2 bases at V and 0 bases at J, leaving 6 bases unmatched. In DNA, the CDR3 is TGTGCCAGCAGTGAAAATCCTAGCGGGGGGGCTAGCACAGATACGCAGTATTTT. Translation gives CASSENPSGGASTDTQYF.

V is TRBV6-2 or TRBV6-3 and J is TRBJ2-3; 8 nucleotides match TRBD2. Germline values: CDR1 MNHEY, CDR2 SVGEGT. This CDR3 is built from 14 residues. J lost 4 bases, V lost 6 bases, and 6 bases had no gene match. The CDR3 protein is CASSLGGAADTQYF. CDR3 in DNA: TGTGCCAGCAGCCTCGGGGGGGCCGCAGATACGCAGTATTTT.

The V gene is TRBV28, the J gene TRBJ1-5, with D unclear. V lost 7 bases, J lost 7 bases, and 17 bases lay in between. The CDR3 is 14 residues long. Germline loops: CDR1 MDHEN, CDR2 SYDVKM. CDR3 loop: CASTTSWVGQPQHF. Here the CDR3 DNA reads TGTGCCAGCACCACTAGTTGGGTAGGCCAGCCCCAGCATTTT.

This clone occurred once. The chain couples TRBV10-1 to TRBJ2-7; tentative D call: TRBD1 (5 bases). CDR1 is WNHNN and CDR2 is SYGVQD in the germline V gene (reference sequence). The CDR3 has 14 residues. The germline V and J ends were trimmed by 2 bases and 7 bases, with 15 bases remaining between them. CDR3 coding DNA: TGCGCCAGCAGTGAGGGATCCCAGGGCCTGGAGCAGTACTTC. Amino acid sequence: CASSEGSQGLEQYF.

The chain is built from TRBV2 and TRBJ2-3, with D perhaps matching TRBD1 (6 bases). CDR3 size: 15 residues. Per the germline V gene, CDR1 is SNHLY and CDR2 is FYNNEI. Trimming took off 6 bases at V and 0 bases at J, with 13 bases between the two ends. CDR3 coding DNA: TGTGCCAGCAGGGGGGCGCAAACTAGCACAGATACGCAGTATTTT. Translation gives CASRGAQTSTDTQYF.

The J gene is TRBJ1-2, the V gene TRBV11-3, with D uncertain. The CDR3 sequence is 14 residues long. Between the trimmed V and J ends, which lost 1 base and 0 bases, there was a span of 6 bases. CDR1 is SGHNT, CDR2 YENEEA, per germline. As DNA, the CDR3 is TGTGCCAGCAGCTTAGCGTCAGCTAACTATGGCTACACCTTC. It yields the protein CASSLASANYGYTF.

In nucleotides, the CDR3 is TGTGCCAGCAGTTACTCGGGGGGTTTCGGTTCACCCCTCCACTTT. It specifies CASSYSGGFGSPLHF. V is TRBV6-5 and J is TRBJ1-6, with TRBD1 as a possible D gene (5 bases). Trimming removed 0 bases from V and 9 bases from J, with 12 bases in between. The germline V gene encodes CDR1 MNHEY and CDR2 SVGAGI. This CDR3 is built from 15 residues.

The V call is TRBV2, the J call TRBJ1-6; D remains ambiguous. There are 13 residues in the CDR3. The V gene's germline CDR1 is SNHLY and CDR2 FYNNEI. Trimming cost V 0 bases and J 9 bases, with 6 bases left between them. DNA of the CDR3: TGTGCCAGCAGTGAAGCTGGCAGTTCACCCCTCCACTTT. Amino acids: CASSEAGSSPLHF.